This T cell receptor (beta chain) was found in a study of blood T cells in healthy people across ages. The trim removed 6 bases at V and 5 bases at J, leaving 9 bases unmatched. This CDR3 region has 15 residues. Per germline, CDR1 MDHEN and CDR2 SYDVKM. Sample-barcoded 5' priming and a J-beta primer mix drove a second PCR of roughly 7 to 11 cycles. Using its own MiXCR run on the 5' RACE reads, TCRdb lists one record per CDR3 protein. The data contain under 2 million distinct CDR3 sequences, about 31% of them singletons. Every sample had a minimum of 6.5 million PBMCs isolated. Per sample, extraction of total RNA gave at least 5.5 micrograms in every case.

This clonotype was sampled from a woman aged 30 to 39 in good health. The chain is built from TRBV28 and TRBJ2-1; 8 nucleotides agree with TRBD2. Sequencing was performed on blood. The CDR3 nucleotides are TGTGCCAGCAGGCCTGCGGGAGGAGGGAACAATGAGCAGTTCTTC. The encoded protein is CASRPAGGGNNEQFF.